A single sample gave rise to the 24 T cell receptor beta chains below, sequenced in a study of cytomegalovirus exposure and HLA in healthy donors. The PCR ran on 60 Vbeta and 13 Jbeta primers. TCRdb's copy holds only in-frame clones and misses some; the assay was immunoSEQ multiplex PCR. The sample lists 85,000 to 100,000 clones; over 60% were seen once. Source material: PBMCs. The receptors were sampled from a human donor in good health.

This chain connects TRBV10-3 to TRBJ1-6; 8 bases map to TRBD1. Germline lookup yields CDR1 ENHRY and CDR2 SYGVKD. The length of the CDR3 is 14 residues. Losses at the gene ends were 7 bases for V and 7 bases for J; bases not matched to a gene: 6. The DNA for the CDR3 is TGTGCCATCACACAAGGACAGGGAAATTCACCCCTCCACTTT. Protein sequence: CAITQGQGNSPLHF.

The V and J genes are TRBV19 and TRBJ2-2, with 9 bases fitting TRBD1. The V gene end was trimmed by 10 bases and the J gene end by 7 bases; junction bases not matched to a gene: 13. Germline-derived CDR1 and CDR2 are LNHDA and SQIVND (reference sequence). The CDR3 runs 15 residues. CDR3 loop: CATETGQGQYGELFF. CDR3 coding DNA: TGTGCCACCGAGACGGGACAGGGTCAATACGGGGAGCTGTTTTTT.

This rearrangement joins TRBV9 to TRBJ2-2; D ambiguous. Trimming shortened V by 0 bases and J by 2 bases, and 8 bases separated the two germline ends. Germline lookup yields CDR1 SGDLS and CDR2 YYNGEE. The CDR3 spans 15 residues. CDR3 protein: CASSVVSENTGELFF. In nucleotides, the CDR3 is TGTGCCAGCAGCGTAGTAAGCGAAAACACCGGGGAGCTGTTTTTT.

This clone was counted once. The V call is TRBV19, the J call TRBJ1-2, with D possibly being TRBD1 (6 bases). The germline V gene has CDR1 LNHDA and CDR2 SQIVND (reference sequence). The CDR3 has 14 amino acids. V was pared by 5 bases and J by 5 bases, with 15 bases between. CDR3 amino acids: CASSEGHRGYGYTF. The CDR3 DNA reads TGTGCCAGTAGTGAGGGACACCGAGGGTATGGCTACACCTTC.

This chain links TRBV2 with TRBJ2-1; 7 nucleotides align to TRBD2. Trimming removed 8 bases from V and 0 bases from J; junction bases left unmatched: 7. Germline V lookup: CDR1 SNHLY, CDR2 FYNNEI. This CDR3 region has 15 residues. The CDR3 nucleotides read TGTGCCAGCGGACTAGATTTCCTCTCCTACAATGAGCAGTTCTTC. This translates into CASGLDFLSYNEQFF.

This clone was counted a few times. The V and J genes are TRBV6-5 and TRBJ1-2; D perhaps matches TRBD1 (5 bases). The V end lost 5 bases, the J end lost 0 bases, and 7 bases lay between the germline ends. The germline CDR1 and CDR2 sequences are MNHEY and SVGAGI. This CDR3 is 13 amino acids long. The CDR3 here is CASSRQTNYGYTF. Written as DNA, the CDR3 is TGTGCCAGCAGTAGACAGACTAACTATGGCTACACCTTC.

The rearrangement joins TRBV5-4 to TRBJ2-1, with 12 bases matching TRBD2. The length of the CDR3 is 16 residues. CDR1 SGHNT and CDR2 YYREEE come from the germline V gene (reference sequence). The V and J ends lost 3 bases and 1 base, in that order; junction bases with no gene match: 2. In DNA, the CDR3 is TGTGCCAGCAGCTCGACTAGCGGGAGTTCCTACAATGAGCAGTTCTTC. Translating gives CASSSTSGSSYNEQFF.

This clone has only a few counts. V gene TRBV30 combines with J gene TRBJ1-2, with 7 bases that match TRBD1. The CDR3 contains 13 residues. The germline V gene encodes CDR1 GTSNPN and CDR2 SVGIG (reference sequence). Trimming at V came to 4 bases and at J to 6 bases, leaving 8 bases not matched to a gene. CDR3 nucleotide sequence: TGTGCCTGGAACCGGGACAGTGACGATGGCTACACCTTC. As protein: CAWNRDSDDGYTF.

The V and J genes are TRBV10-1 and TRBJ2-7; D perhaps matches TRBD2 (6 bases). Trimming cost V 3 bases and J 0 bases, with 9 bases left between them. Germline CDR1 reads WNHNN; CDR2 reads SYGVQD (reference sequence). This CDR3 has 14 amino acids. CDR3 DNA sequence: TGCGCCAGCAGTGACGGGGGTAGCTCCTACGAGCAGTACTTC. As protein: CASSDGGSSYEQYF.

In this sample, this clone turned up a few times. V usage is TRBV11-2 and J usage is TRBJ2-7, with D tentatively TRBD2 (6 bases). V gave up 1 base and J gave up 6 bases, with 7 bases separating them. CDR1 and CDR2 (germline): SGHAT, FQNNGV. The CDR3 is 12 residues long. Here the CDR3 reads CASSLGAGEQYF. DNA of the CDR3: TGTGCCAGCAGCTTAGGAGCGGGCGAGCAGTACTTC.

The J gene is TRBJ2-1, the V gene TRBV12-5, with TRBD1 as a possible D gene (5 bases). The V gene's germline CDR1 is LGHNT and CDR2 FRNRAP. V was cut by 6 bases and J by 4 bases, with 16 bases left in between. This CDR3 has 15 amino acids. The CDR3 DNA reads as TGTGCTAGTGGCCCCGACAGTGGGTTTTACAATGAGCAGTTCTTC. The encoded protein is CASGPDSGFYNEQFF. The variable domain in full, with the rest retrieved from reference TRBV12-5 and TRBJ2-1, is DARVTQTPRHKVTEMGQEVTMRCQPILGHNTVFWYRQTMMQGLELLAYFRNRAPLDDSGMPKDRFSAEMPDATLATLKIQPSEPRDSAVYFCASGPDSGFYNEQFFGPGTRLTVL.

For the CDR3, the DNA is TGTGCCAGCAGTGAGTCGCGGACAGGGAACGAGCAGTACTTC. Translating gives CASSESRTGNEQYF. The V gene is TRBV2, the J gene TRBJ2-7; the match to TRBD1 covers 8 bases. The CDR3 is 14 amino acids. CDR1 is SNHLY and CDR2 is FYNNEI in the germline V gene. The junction had 6 bases not matched to a gene; V was cut back by 3 bases and J by 5 bases.

This clone was detected only a few times. The genes are TRBV4-1 and TRBJ1-6; the match to TRBD1 covers 10 bases. Germline CDR1 is MGHRA and CDR2 is YSYEKL. This CDR3 region has 16 residues. V was pared by 0 bases and J by 8 bases, with 4 bases of the junction left unmatched. The CDR3 sequence: CASSQESDRGYSPLHF. CDR3 sequence (DNA): TGCGCCAGCAGCCAAGAATCGGACAGGGGGTATTCACCCCTCCACTTT.

The sample holds one count of this clone. The chain combines TRBV5-4 with TRBJ2-7; 7 nucleotides match TRBD1. The germline CDR1 and CDR2 sequences are SGHNT and YYREEE (reference sequence). This CDR3 is built from 12 residues. V shed 3 bases, J shed 6 bases, and the junction held 3 bases outside the gene matches. This chain's CDR3 is CASSWDRSEQYF. The CDR3 coding sequence is TGTGCCAGCAGCTGGGACAGAAGCGAGCAGTACTTC.

This clone rates as medium-sized. CDR3 sequence reads: CASSQDSEDRASYGYTF. The CDR3, as DNA: TGCGCCAGCAGCCAAGATTCCGAGGACAGGGCGAGCTATGGCTACACCTTC. The chain recombines TRBV4-1 with TRBJ1-2; TRBD1 matches 8 bases. The V gene's germline CDR1 is MGHRA and CDR2 YSYEKL. V was pared by 0 bases and J by 4 bases, with 10 bases of the junction left unmatched. CDR3 size: 17 residues.

This clone was seen a handful of times. This chain connects TRBV21-1 to TRBJ2-2; the table's D call of TRBD2 was not tested on the DNA. TRBV21-1 is labeled a pseudogene. The CDR3 has 13 amino acids. The CDR3 sequence is CASRLGSTGELFF. For the CDR3, the DNA is TGTGCCAGCAGGCTAGGGAGCACCGGGGAGCTGTTTTTT.

The chain combines TRBV6-5 with TRBJ2-4, with D perhaps TRBD1 (6 bases). V was cut by 5 bases and J by 0 bases, with 11 bases left in between. Germline CDR1 is MNHEY and CDR2 is SVGAGI. There are 15 residues in the CDR3. The CDR3 region has the DNA TGTGCCAGCAGTACCACAGGGTTAGCCAAAAACATTCAGTACTTC. Translating it yields CASSTTGLAKNIQYF.

With regard to this clone: Relative to the germline gene, one junction end is altered; a read error may explain this. The chain is built from TRBV6-1 and TRBJ2-3, with D perhaps TRBD1 (6 bases). Germline V gene lookup returns CDR1 MNHNS and CDR2 SASEGT. The CDR3 consists of 11 residues. The CDR3 spells CVSIQGDTQYF. The DNA for the CDR3 is TGTGTCAGCATACAGGGAGATACGCAGTATTTT.

The rearrangement joins TRBV5-1 to TRBJ1-3; D is perhaps TRBD1 (6 bases). There are 15 residues in the CDR3. The germline V and J ends were trimmed by 0 bases and 4 bases, with 11 bases remaining between them. Germline assignment: CDR1 SGHRS and CDR2 YFSETQ. CDR3 sequence reads: CASSLARGTGNTIYF. The CDR3, as DNA: TGCGCCAGCAGCTTGGCCAGGGGTACAGGAAACACCATATATTTT.

The chain links TRBV7-8 to TRBJ2-1, with D unresolved. Germline assignment: CDR1 SGHVS and CDR2 FQNEAQ. V was pared by 4 bases and J by 5 bases, with 21 bases between. CDR3 length equals 17 residues. The CDR3 DNA reads TGTGCCAGCAGCTCCGAAGGTGGGCGAGATAGGAACAATGAGCAGTTCTTC. Protein sequence: CASSSEGGRDRNNEQFF.

The chain couples TRBV10-2 to TRBJ2-7, with a tentative D call TRBD2 (5 bases). V was shortened by 0 bases and J by 3 bases, with 12 bases between the two germline ends. Germline V gene lookup returns CDR1 WSHSY and CDR2 SAAADI. This CDR3 is built from 15 residues. The CDR3: CASSESRAGDYEQYF. The DNA for the CDR3 is TGCGCCAGCAGTGAGTCAAGGGCCGGGGACTACGAGCAGTACTTC.

The chain couples TRBV10-3 to TRBJ2-3, with a tentative D call TRBD1 (6 bases). The length of the CDR3 is 14 residues. With 3 bases removed from V and 1 base from J, the gap between germline ends came to 8 bases. Germline CDR1 reads ENHRY; CDR2 reads SYGVKD. The CDR3 is CAISDSGGTDTQYF. DNA for the CDR3: TGTGCCATCAGTGATTCAGGGGGCACAGATACGCAGTATTTT.

The V call is TRBV9, the J call TRBJ2-1, with TRBD2 identical over 9 bases. J lost 5 bases, V lost 3 bases, and 9 bases had no gene match. The CDR3 has 16 amino acids. Germline lookup yields CDR1 SGDLS and CDR2 YYNGEE. CDR3 protein: CASSARGGGQNNEQFF. CDR3 DNA: TGTGCCAGCAGCGCGCGCGGGGGGGGTCAAAACAATGAGCAGTTCTTC.

The chain recombines TRBV5-1 with TRBJ1-2, with unresolved D. In germline, CDR1 is SGHRS, CDR2 YFSETQ. The V end was cut by 7 bases, the J end by 10 bases, with 14 bases between. There are 11 residues in the CDR3. CDR3: CASGHKDFYTF. As DNA, the CDR3 is TGCGCCAGCGGCCATAAGGACTTCTACACCTTC.